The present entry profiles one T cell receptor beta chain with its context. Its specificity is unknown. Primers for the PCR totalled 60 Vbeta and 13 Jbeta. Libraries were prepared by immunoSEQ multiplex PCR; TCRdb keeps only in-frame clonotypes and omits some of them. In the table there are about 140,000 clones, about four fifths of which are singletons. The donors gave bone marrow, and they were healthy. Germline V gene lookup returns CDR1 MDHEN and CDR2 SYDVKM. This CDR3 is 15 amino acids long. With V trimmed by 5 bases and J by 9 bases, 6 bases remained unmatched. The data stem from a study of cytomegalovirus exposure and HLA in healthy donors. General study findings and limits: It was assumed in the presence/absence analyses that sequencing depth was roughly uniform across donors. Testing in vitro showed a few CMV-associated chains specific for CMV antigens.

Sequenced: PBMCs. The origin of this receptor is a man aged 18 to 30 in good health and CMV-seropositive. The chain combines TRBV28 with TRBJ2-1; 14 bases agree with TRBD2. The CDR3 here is CASSPTSGRGGEQFF. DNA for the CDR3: TGTGCCAGCAGTCCGACTAGCGGGAGGGGAGGTGAGCAGTTCTTC.